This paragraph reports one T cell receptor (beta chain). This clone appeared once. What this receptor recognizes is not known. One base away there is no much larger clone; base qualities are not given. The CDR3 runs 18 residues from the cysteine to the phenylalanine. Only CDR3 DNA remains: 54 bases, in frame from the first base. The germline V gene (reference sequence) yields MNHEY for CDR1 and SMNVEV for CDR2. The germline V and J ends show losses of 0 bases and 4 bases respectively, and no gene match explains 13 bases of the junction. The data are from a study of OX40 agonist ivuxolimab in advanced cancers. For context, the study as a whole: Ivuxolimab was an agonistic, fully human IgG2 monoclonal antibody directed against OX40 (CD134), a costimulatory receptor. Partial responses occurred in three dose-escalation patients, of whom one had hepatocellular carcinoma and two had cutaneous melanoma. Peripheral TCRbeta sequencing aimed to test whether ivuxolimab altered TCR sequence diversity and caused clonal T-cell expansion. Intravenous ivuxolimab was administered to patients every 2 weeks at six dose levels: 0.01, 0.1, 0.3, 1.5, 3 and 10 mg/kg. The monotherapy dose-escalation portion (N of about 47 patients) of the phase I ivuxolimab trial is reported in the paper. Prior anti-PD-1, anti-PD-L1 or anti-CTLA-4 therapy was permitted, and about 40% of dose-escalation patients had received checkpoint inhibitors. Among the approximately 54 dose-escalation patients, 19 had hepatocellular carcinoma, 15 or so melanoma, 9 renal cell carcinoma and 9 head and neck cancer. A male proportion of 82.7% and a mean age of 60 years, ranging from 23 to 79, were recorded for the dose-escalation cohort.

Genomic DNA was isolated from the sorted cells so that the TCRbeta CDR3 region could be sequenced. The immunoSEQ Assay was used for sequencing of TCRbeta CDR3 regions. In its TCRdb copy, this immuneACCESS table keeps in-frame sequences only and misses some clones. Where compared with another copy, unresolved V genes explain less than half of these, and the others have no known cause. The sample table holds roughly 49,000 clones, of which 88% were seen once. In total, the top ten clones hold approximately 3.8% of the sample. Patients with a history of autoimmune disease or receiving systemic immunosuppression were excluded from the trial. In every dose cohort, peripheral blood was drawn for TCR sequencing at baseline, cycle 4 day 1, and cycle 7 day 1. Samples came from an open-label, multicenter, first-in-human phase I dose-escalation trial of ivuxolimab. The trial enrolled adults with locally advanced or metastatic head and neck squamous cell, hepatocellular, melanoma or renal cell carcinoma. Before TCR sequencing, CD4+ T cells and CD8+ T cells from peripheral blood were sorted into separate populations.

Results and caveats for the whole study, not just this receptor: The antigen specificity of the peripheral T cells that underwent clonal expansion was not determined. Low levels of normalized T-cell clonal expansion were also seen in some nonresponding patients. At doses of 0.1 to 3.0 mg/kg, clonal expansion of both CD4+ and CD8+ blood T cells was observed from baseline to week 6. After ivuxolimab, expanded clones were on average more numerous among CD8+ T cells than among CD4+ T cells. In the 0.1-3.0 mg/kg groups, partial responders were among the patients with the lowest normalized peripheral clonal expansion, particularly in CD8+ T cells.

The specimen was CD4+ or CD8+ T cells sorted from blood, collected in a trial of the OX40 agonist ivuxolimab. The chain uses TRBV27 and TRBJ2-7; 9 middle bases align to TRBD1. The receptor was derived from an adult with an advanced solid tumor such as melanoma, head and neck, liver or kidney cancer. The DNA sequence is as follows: TGTGCCAGCAGTTTATCGAATACAGCCGGGACAGGGACATACGAGCAGTACTTC. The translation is CASSLSNTAGTGTYEQYF.